This T cell receptor (beta chain) was sequenced in a study of blood T cell repertoires in COVID-19. Study details: Samples came from the United States, Italy and Spain, spanning acute and convalescent COVID-19. The analysed material was cDNA or gDNA that came from T cells, B-cell-depleted T cells, or PBMCs.

As handled by the study authors: Estimates of nucleated cell counts were drawn from the amplification of reference gene primers. Only in-frame clones appear in the TCRdb table, and some are missing; sequencing was by immunoSEQ multiplex PCR. V and J calls and clone size are given by that table; D and trimming were obtained from the DNA. Of 80,000 to 100,000 clones in the sample, under 90% were seen once. V lost 1 base and J lost 2, with 3 bases in between. Germline CDR1 reads MNHEY; CDR2 reads SMNVEV (reference sequence). This CDR3 comprises 13 residues. The receptor's source is a human donor with active COVID-19. The donor label of this sample is uncertain. The genes are TRBV27 and TRBJ1-5; D unclear. The sample comprised peripheral blood. CDR3: CASSLLGNQPQHF. Here the CDR3 DNA reads TGTGCCAGCAGTTTATTAGGCAATCAGCCCCAGCATTTT.